This T cell receptor beta chain was recovered during a study of CD8 T cells in Susac syndrome. It was negative isolation that provided the CD8+ and CD4+ T cells, whereas TEMRA cells were enriched by FACS. CDR1 is DFQATT and CDR2 is SNEGSKA in the germline V gene (reference sequence). The V end was cut by 4 bases, the J end by 4 bases, with 6 bases between. The CDR3 is 11 amino acids. Reverse transcription of roughly 0.45 to 1 ug RNA used random hexamers. Multiplex immunoSEQ PCR targeted 54 Vbeta and 13 Jbeta TCR beta segments. TCRdb called the immunoSEQ multiplex PCR reads again in MiXCR, with one record for every CDR3 protein. The sample consists of about 280,000 distinct CDR3 sequences, about 85% of them appearing once.

Material for sequencing was CD8+ T cells from PBMCs. The chain links TRBV20-1 to TRBJ2-3; no firm D call. This TCR was recovered from a human donor with multiple sclerosis. CDR3 in amino acids: CSAKVPDTQYF. In DNA form, the CDR3 reads TGCAGTGCTAAGGTGCCAGATACGCAGTATTTT.